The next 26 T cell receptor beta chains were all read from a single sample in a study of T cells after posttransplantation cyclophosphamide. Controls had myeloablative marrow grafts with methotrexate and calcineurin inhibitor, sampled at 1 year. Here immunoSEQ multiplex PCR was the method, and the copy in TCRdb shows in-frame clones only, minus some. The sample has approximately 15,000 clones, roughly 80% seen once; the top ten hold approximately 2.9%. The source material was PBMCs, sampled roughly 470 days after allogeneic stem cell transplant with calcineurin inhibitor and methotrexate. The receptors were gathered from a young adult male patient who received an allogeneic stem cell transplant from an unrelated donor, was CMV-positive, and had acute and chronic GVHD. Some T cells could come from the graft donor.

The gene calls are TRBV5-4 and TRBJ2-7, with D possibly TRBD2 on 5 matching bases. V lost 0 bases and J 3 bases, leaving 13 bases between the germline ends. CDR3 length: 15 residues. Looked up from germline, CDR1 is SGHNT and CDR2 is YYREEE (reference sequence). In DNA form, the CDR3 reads TGTGCCAGCAGCTTGGAGTTAGCGACGAACTACGAGCAGTACTTC. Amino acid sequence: CASSLELATNYEQYF.

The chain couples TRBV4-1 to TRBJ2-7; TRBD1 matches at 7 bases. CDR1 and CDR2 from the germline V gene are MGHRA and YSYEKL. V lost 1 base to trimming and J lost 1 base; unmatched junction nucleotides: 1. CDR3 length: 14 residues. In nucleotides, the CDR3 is TGCGCCAGCAGCCAAGGACAGGGATCCTACGAGCAGTACTTC. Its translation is CASSQGQGSYEQYF.

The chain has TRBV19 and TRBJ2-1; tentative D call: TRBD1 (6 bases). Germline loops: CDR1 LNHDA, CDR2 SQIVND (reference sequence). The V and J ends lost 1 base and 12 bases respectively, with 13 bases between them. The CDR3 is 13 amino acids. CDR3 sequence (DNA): TGTGCCAGTAGTATAGCGGCGGGCAGGGGGCAGTTCTTC. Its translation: CASSIAAGRGQFF.

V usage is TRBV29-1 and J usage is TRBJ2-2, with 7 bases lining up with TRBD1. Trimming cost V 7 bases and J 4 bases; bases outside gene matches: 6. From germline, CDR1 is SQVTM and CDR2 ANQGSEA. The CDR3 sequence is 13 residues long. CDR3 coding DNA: TGCAGCGCAGACAGGGAACTCACCGGGGAGCTGTTTTTT. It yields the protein CSADRELTGELFF.

The CDR3 nucleotides are TGTGCCAGCAGCGCCCTTTCCGGGGAGAACACTGAAGCTTTCTTT. It translates to CASSALSGENTEAFF. V and J are TRBV5-6 and TRBJ1-1; D is unresolved. Per the germline V gene, CDR1 is SGHDT and CDR2 is YYEEEE. Trimming left V 4 bases short and J 1 base short, with 14 bases between. The CDR3 covers 15 residues.

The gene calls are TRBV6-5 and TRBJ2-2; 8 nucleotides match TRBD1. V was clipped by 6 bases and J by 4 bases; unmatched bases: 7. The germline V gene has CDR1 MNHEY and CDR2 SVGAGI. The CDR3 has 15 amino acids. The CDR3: CASSRTGRFTGELFF. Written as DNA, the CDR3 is TGTGCCAGCAGCAGGACAGGGAGGTTCACCGGGGAGCTGTTTTTT.

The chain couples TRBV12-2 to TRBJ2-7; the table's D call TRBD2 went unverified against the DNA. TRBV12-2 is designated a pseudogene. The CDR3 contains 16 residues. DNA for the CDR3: TGTGCAAGTCGCTTAGGTACTAGCGGGCTAACCTACGAGCAGTACTTC. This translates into CASRLGTSGLTYEQYF.

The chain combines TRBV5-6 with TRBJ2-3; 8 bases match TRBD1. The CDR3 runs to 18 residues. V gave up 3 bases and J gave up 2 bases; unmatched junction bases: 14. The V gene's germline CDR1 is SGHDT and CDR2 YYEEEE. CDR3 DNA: TGTGCCAGCAGCTCCCGTTGGACAGGGATTCCTCACACAGATACGCAGTATTTT. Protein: CASSSRWTGIPHTDTQYF.

CDR3 protein: CASSGTSGYPRGPYEQYF. The CDR3 coding sequence is TGTGCCAGCAGTGGGACTAGCGGGTACCCTCGCGGGCCCTACGAGCAGTACTTC. The chain employs TRBV6-1 and TRBJ2-7; TRBD2 agrees at 11 bases. The V gene's germline CDR1 is MNHNS and CDR2 SASEGT. The CDR3 is made up of 18 amino acids. V shed 4 bases, J shed 2 bases, and the junction held 13 bases outside the gene matches.

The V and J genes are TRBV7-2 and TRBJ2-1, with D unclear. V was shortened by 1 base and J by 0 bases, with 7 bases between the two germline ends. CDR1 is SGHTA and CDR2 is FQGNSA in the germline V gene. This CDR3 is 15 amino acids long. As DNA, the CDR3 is TGTGCCAGCAGCTTAGTGCGGATCTCCTACAATGAGCAGTTCTTC. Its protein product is CASSLVRISYNEQFF.

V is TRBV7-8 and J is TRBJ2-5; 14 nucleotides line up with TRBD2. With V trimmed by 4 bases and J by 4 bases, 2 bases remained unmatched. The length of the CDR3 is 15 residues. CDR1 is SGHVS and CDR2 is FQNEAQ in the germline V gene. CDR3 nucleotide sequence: TGTGCCAGCAGCTCGGGGACTAGCGGGAGAGAGACCCAGTACTTC. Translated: CASSSGTSGRETQYF. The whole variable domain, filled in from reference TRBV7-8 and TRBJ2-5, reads GAGVSQSPRYKVAKRGQDVALRCDPISGHVSLFWYQQALGQGPEFLTYFQNEAQLDKSGLPSDRFFAERPEGSVSTLKIQRTQQEDSAVYLCASSSGTSGRETQYFGPGTRLLVL.

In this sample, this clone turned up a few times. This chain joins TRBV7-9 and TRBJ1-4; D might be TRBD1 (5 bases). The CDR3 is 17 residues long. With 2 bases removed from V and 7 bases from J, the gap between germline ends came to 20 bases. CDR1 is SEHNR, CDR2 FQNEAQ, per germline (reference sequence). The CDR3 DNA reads TGTGCCAGCAGCTTAAGTGGAGGGGTTAGTCGAATTGAAAAACTGTTTTTT. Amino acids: CASSLSGGVSRIEKLFF.

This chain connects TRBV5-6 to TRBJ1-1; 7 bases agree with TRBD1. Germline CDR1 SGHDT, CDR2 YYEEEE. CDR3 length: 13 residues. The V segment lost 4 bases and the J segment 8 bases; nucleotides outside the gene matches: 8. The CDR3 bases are TGTGCCAGCAGCCGTGACAGGGAAAGGGAAGCTTTCTTT. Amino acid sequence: CASSRDREREAFF.

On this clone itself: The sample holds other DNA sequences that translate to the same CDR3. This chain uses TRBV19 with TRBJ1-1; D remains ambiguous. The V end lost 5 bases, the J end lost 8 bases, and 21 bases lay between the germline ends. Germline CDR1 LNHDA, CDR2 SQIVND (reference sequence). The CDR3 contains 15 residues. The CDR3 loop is CASSSRGVRSTEAFF. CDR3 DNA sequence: TGTGCCAGTAGTTCCCGGGGAGTAAGAAGCACCGAAGCTTTCTTT. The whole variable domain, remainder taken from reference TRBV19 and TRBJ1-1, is DGGITQSPKYLFRKEGQNVTLSCEQNLNHDAMYWYRQDPGQGLRLIYYSQIVNDFQKGDIAEGYSVSREKKESFPLTVTSAQKNPTAFYLCASSSRGVRSTEAFFGQGTRLTVV.

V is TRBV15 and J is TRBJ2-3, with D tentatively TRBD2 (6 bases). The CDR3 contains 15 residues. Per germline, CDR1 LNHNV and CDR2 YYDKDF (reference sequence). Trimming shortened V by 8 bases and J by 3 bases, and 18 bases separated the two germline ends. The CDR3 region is CATQNPRDGTDTQYF. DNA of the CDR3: TGTGCCACCCAAAACCCGCGGGATGGGACAGATACGCAGTATTTT.

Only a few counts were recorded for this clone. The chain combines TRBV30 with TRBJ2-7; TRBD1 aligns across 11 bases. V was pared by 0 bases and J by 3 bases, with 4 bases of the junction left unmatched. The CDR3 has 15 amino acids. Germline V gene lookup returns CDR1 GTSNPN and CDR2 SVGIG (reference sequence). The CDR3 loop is CAWSVGQGGGYEQYF. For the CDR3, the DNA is TGTGCCTGGAGTGTGGGACAGGGGGGGGGCTACGAGCAGTACTTC.

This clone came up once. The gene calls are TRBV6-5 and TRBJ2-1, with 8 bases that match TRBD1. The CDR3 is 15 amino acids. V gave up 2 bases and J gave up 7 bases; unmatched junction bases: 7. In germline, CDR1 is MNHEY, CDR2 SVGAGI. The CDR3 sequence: CASSYGGQGLNEQFF. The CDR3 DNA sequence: TGTGCCAGCAGTTACGGCGGACAGGGTTTGAATGAGCAGTTCTTC.

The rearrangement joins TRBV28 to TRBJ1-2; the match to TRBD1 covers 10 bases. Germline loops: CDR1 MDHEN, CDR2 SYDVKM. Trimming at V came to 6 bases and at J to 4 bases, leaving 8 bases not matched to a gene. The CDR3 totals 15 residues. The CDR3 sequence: CASRRPTGGSYGYTF. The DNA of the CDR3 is TGTGCCAGCAGACGCCCGACAGGGGGCTCCTATGGCTACACCTTC.

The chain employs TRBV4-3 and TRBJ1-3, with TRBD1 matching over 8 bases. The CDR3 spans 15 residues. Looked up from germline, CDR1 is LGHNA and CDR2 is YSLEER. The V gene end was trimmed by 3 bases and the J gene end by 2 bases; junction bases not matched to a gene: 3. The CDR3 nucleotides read TGCGCCAGCAGCCAGCAGACAGGGGCTGGAAACACCATATATTTT. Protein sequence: CASSQQTGAGNTIYF.

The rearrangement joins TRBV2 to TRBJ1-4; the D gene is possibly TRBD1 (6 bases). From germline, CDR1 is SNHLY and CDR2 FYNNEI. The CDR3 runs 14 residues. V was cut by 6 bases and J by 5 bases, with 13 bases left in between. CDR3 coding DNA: TGTGCCAGCAGCTTAAGGGGGGGAAATGAAAAACTGTTTTTT. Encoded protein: CASSLRGGNEKLFF. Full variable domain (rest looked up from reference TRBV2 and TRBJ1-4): EPEVTQTPSHQVTQMGQEVILRCVPISNHLYFYWYRQILGQKVEFLVSFYNNEISEKSEIFDDQFSVERPDGSNFTLKIRSTKLEDSAMYFCASSLRGGNEKLFFGSGTQLSVL.

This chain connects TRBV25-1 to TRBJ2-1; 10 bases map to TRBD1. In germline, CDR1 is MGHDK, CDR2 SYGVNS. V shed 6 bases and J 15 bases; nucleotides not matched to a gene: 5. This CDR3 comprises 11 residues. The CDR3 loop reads CASRGQGIGFF. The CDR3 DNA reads TGTGCCAGCAGGGGACAGGGGATCGGGTTCTTC. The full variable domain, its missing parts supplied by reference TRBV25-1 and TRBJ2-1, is EADIYQTPRYLVIGTGKKITLECSQTMGHDKMYWYQQDPGMELHLIHYSYGVNSTEKGDLSSESTVSRIRTEHFPLTLESARPSHTSQYLCASRGQGIGFFGPGTRLTVL.

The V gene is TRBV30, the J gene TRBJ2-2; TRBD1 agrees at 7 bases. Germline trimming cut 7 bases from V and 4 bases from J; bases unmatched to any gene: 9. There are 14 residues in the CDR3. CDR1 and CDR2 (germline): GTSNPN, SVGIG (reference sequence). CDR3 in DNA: TGTGCCTCCCAACTGGGACAGAGCACCGGGGAGCTGTTTTTT. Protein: CASQLGQSTGELFF.

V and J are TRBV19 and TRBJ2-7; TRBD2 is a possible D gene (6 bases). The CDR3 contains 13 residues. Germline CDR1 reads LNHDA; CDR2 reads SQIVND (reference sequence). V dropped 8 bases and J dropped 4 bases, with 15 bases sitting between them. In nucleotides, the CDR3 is TGTGCCAGTGGGGCGGGGACCGGGTACGAGCAGTACTTC. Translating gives CASGAGTGYEQYF.

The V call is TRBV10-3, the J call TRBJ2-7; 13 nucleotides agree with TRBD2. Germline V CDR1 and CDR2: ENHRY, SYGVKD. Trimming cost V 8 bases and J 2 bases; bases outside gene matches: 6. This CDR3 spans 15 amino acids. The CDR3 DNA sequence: TGTGCCATCGGGACTGGACTAGCGGGAGCCTACGAGCAGTACTTC. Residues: CAIGTGLAGAYEQYF.

The CDR3 sequence: CASSLGAGTGHNEQFF. In DNA form, the CDR3 reads TGCGCCAGCAGCTTGGGGGCCGGGACAGGACACAATGAGCAGTTCTTC. The chain has TRBV5-1 and TRBJ2-1, with 8 positions matching TRBD1. Germline CDR1 is SGHRS and CDR2 is YFSETQ. The CDR3 contains 16 residues. V was pared by 0 bases and J by 5 bases, with 7 bases of the junction left unmatched.

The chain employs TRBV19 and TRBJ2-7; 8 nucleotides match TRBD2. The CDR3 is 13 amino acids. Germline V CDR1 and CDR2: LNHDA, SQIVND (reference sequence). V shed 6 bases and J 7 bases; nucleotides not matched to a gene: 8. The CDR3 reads CASRPAGVGEQYF. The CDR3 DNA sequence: TGTGCCAGTAGACCAGCGGGGGTGGGGGAGCAGTACTTC. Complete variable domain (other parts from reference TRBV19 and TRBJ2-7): DGGITQSPKYLFRKEGQNVTLSCEQNLNHDAMYWYRQDPGQGLRLIYYSQIVNDFQKGDIAEGYSVSREKKESFPLTVTSAQKNPTAFYLCASRPAGVGEQYFGPGTRLTVT.